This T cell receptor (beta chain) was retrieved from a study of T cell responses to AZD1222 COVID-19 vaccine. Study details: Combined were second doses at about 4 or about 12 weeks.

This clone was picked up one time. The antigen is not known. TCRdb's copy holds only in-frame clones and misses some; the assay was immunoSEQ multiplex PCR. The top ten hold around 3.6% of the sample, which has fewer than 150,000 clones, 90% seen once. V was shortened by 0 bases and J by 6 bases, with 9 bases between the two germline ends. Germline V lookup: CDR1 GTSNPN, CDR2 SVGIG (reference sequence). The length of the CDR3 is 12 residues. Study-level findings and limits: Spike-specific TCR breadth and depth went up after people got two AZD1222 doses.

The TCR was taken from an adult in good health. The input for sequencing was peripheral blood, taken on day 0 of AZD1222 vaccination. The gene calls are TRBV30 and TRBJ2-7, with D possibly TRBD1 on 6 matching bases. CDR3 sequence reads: CAWSVQQGEQYF. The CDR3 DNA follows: TGTGCCTGGAGTGTACAACAGGGCGAGCAGTACTTC. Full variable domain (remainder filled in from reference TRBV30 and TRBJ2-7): SQTIHQWPATLVQPVGSPLSLECTVEGTSNPNLYWYRQAAGRGLQLLFYSVGIGQISSEVPQNLSASRPQDRQFILSSKKLLLSDSGFYLCAWSVQQGEQYFGPGTRLTVT.